This T cell receptor beta chain was sequenced for a study of identical twins. Study-wide findings and caveats: Compared with unrelated sharing, twin-shared out-of-frame alpha sequences had more low-probability sequences.

The cDNA had a unique molecular identifier and a template-switch universal primer site. TCRdb processed the 5' RACE reads anew with MiXCR; each CDR3 protein has one entry. The sample records some 600,000 distinct CDR3 sequences, 7.1% being singletons. Germline-derived CDR1 and CDR2 are ENHRY and SYGVKD. CDR3 length: 13 residues. In this sample, this clonotype turned up many times. Antigen specificity is unknown. With no exceptions, donors were healthy Caucasians. These data also featured in a second study, about yellow fever vaccine responses in identical twins.

The rearrangement uses TRBV10-3 and TRBJ2-7; D possibly corresponds to TRBD2 (5 bases). Sequencing was performed on PBMCs. The TCR was taken from a woman younger than 30 in good health. CDR3 nucleotide sequence: TGTGCTTTACCCACCGGTAGCGTTCACGAGCAGTACGTC. It codes for CALPTGSVHEQYV.